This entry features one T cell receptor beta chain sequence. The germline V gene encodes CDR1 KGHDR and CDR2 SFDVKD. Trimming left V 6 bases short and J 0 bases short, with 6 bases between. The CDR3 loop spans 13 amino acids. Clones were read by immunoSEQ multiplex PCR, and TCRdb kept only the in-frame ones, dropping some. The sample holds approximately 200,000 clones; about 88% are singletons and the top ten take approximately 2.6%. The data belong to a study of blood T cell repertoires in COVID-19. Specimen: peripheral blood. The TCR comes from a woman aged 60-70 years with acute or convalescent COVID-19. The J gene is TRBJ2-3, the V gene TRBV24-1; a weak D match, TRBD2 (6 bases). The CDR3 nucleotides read TGTGCCACCAGTAGCGGGAGCACAGATACGCAGTATTTT. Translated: CATSSGSTDTQYF.